This record concerns one T cell receptor (beta chain) sequence. The length of the CDR3 is 18 residues. Looked up from germline, CDR1 is ENHRY and CDR2 is SYGVKD. V lost 10 bases and J lost 2, with 29 bases in between. Use of 60 Vbeta and 13 Jbeta primers characterized the PCR. The method was immunoSEQ multiplex PCR; TCRdb's version includes in-frame clones alone and lacks a portion of them. The sample has roughly 100,000 clones; the top ten hold 3.5%. This entry is derived from a study of cytomegalovirus exposure and HLA in healthy donors. The chain joins TRBV10-3 to TRBJ1-1, with no clear D. Sequenced: PBMCs. This TCR was sampled from a man aged 35-49 years in good health and CMV-seronegative. CDR3 bases: TGTGCCACCCAACCCTCCGCTCGTAAGGCAGGCCCAAACACTGAAGCTTTCTTT. It is translated as CATQPSARKAGPNTEAFF.